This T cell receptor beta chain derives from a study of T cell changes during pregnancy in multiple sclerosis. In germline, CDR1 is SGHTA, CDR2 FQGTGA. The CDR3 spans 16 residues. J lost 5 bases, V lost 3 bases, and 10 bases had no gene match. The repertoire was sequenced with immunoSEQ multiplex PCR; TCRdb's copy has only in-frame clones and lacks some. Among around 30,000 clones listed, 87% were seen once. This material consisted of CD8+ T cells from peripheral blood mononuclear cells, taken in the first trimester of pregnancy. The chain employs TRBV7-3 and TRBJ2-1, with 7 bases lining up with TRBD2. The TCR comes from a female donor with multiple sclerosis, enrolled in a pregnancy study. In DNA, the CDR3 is TGTGCCAGCAGCTTGACCCCTAGCGGAAAAGACAATGAGCAGTTCTTC. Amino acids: CASSLTPSGKDNEQFF.